The following is a TCR beta chain sequence with its context. These data belong to a study of Graves' ophthalmopathy and Graves' hyperthyroidism. Study-level background: Untreated patients at initial diagnosis provided peripheral blood.

RNA served as the template for amplifying TCR beta CDR3 regions. Amplification began with first-round RT-PCR using HTBI primers, then second-round multiplex PCR was performed. TCRdb re-analysed the multiplex PCR reads in MiXCR, keeping a single row per CDR3 protein. The table has 600,000 to 650,000 distinct CDR3 sequences, about a fifth seen once. Other autoimmune diseases, uncontrolled infections, pregnancy or lactation led to the exclusion of patients. The receptor was isolated from a woman between 18 and 30 years old with stable Graves' hyperthyroidism. Some clones in this sample may be carry-over from other donors' samples. The sample taken for sequencing was peripheral blood.

CDR3 region: CASSQVAYTGELFF. In nucleotides, the CDR3 is TGTGCCAGCAGCCAAGTCGCCTACACCGGGGAGCTGTTTTTT. The J gene is TRBJ2-2, the V gene TRBV3-1; no firm D call. Germline CDR1 reads LGHDT; CDR2 reads YNNKEL (reference sequence). Trimming took off 1 base at V and 3 bases at J, with 6 bases between the two ends. This CDR3 region has 14 residues.